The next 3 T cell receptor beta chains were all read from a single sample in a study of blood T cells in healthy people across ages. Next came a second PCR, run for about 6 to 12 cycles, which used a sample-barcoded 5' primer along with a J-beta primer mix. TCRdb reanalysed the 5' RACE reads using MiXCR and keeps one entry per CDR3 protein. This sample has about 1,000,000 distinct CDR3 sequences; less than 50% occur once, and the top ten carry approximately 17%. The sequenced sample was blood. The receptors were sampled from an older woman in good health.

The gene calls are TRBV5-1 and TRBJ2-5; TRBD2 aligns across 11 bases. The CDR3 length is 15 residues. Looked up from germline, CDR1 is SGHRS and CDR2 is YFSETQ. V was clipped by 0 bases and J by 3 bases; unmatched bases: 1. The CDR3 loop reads CASSLAGLAEETQYF. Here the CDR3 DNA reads TGCGCCAGCAGCTTGGCGGGACTAGCGGAAGAGACCCAGTACTTC.

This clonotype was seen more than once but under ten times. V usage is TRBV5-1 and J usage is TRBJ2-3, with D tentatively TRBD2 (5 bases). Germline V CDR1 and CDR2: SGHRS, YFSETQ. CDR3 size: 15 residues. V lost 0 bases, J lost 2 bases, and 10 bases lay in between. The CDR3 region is CASSLAQRPTDTQYF. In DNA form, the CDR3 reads TGCGCCAGCAGCTTGGCCCAGCGGCCCACAGATACGCAGTATTTT.

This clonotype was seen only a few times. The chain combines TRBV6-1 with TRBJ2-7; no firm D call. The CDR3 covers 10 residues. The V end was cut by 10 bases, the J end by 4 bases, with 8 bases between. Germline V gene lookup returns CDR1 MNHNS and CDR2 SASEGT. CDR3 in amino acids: CATLDYEQYF. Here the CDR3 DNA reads TGTGCCACCCTCGATTACGAGCAGTACTTC.